The entry below gives a single T cell receptor (beta chain) sequence along with its context. Trimming at V came to 3 bases and at J to 6 bases, leaving 8 bases not matched to a gene. Germline CDR1 and CDR2: SGDLS and YYNGEE. CDR3 size: 15 residues. The sample comes from a study of blood T cell repertoires in COVID-19. About the study: Spain, Italy and the United States supplied samples that represented acute and convalescent COVID-19.

Profiled with immunoSEQ multiplex PCR; TCRdb holds only in-frame clones, not every one. The sample lists under 250,000 clones, 80% to 90% occurring once. Sequencing was performed on PBMCs or T cells enriched from blood (not recorded which). This sequence was found in a woman younger than 30 in a cohort exposed to, infected with or recovered from COVID-19 (not recorded which). This sequence joins TRBV9 and TRBJ2-1; 8 bases line up with TRBD1. As DNA, the CDR3 is TGTGCCAGCAGCGGTCCGGGACAGGTGTCCAATGAGCAGTTCTTC. Translation: CASSGPGQVSNEQFF.